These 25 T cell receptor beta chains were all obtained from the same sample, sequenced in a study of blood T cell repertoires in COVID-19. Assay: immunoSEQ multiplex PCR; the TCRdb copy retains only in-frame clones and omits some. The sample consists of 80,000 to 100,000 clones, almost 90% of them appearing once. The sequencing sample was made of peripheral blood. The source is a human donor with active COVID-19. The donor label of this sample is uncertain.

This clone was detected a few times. The CDR3 nucleotides read TGTGCCAGTAGACAGGCCCATTCACCCCTCCACTTT. Protein product: CASRQAHSPLHF. V and J are TRBV19 and TRBJ1-6; D might be TRBD1 (5 bases). The ends were cut back, 6 bases at V and 8 bases at J, with 8 bases in the middle. The CDR3 totals 12 residues. Per the germline V gene, CDR1 is LNHDA and CDR2 is SQIVND (reference sequence).

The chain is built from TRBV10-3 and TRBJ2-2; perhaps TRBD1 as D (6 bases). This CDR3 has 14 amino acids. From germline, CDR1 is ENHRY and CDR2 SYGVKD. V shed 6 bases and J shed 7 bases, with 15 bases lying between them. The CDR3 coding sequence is TGTGCCATCAGCGCGGACAGTACGAGCGGGGAGCTGTTTTTT. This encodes CAISADSTSGELFF.

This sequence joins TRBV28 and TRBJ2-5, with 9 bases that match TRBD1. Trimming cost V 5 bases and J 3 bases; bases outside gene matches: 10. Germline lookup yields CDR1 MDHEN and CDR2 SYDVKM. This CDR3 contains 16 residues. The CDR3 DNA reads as TGTGCCAGCAGTCGGCCGGGACAGGGTACGGAAGAGACCCAGTACTTC. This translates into CASSRPGQGTEETQYF.

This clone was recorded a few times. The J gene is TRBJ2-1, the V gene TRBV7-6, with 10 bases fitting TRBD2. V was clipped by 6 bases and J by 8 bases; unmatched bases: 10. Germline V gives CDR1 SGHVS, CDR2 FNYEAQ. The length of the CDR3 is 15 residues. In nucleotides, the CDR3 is TGTGCCAGCAGGAGGCGGCTAGCGGGGGATCATGAGCAGTTCTTC. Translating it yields CASRRRLAGDHEQFF.

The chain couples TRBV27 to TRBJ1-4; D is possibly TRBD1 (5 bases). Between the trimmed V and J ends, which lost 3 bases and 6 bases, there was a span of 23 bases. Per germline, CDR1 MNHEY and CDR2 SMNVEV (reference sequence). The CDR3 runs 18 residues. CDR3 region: CASSFFAPRQGGHEKLFF. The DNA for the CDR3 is TGTGCCAGCAGTTTCTTCGCGCCGAGGCAGGGAGGTCATGAAAAACTGTTTTTT.

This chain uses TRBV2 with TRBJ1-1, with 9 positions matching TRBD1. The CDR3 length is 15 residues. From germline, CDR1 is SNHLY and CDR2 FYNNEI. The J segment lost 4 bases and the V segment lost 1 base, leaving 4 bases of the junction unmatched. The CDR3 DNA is TGTGCCAGCAGTGAAGGGGGACAGGGACTCACTGAAGCTTTCTTT. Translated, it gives CASSEGGQGLTEAFF.

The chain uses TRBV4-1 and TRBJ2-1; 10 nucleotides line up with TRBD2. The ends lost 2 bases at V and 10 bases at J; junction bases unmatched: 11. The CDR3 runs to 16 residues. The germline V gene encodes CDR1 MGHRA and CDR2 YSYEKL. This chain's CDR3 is CASSQRGVAGGEEQFF. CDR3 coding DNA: TGCGCCAGCAGCCAAAGAGGGGTAGCGGGGGGTGAGGAGCAGTTCTTC.

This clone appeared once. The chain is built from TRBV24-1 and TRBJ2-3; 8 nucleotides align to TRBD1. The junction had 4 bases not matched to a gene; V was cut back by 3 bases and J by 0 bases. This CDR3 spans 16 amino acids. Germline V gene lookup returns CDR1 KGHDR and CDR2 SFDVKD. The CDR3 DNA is TGTGCCACCAGTGATCCAGGGGGCGCGAGCACAGATACGCAGTATTTT. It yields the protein CATSDPGGASTDTQYF.

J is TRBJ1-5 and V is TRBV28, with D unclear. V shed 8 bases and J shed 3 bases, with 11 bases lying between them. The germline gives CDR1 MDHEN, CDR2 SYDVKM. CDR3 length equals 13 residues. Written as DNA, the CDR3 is TGTGCCAGCTATCAGAGGGCCAATCAGCCCCAGCATTTT. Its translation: CASYQRANQPQHF.

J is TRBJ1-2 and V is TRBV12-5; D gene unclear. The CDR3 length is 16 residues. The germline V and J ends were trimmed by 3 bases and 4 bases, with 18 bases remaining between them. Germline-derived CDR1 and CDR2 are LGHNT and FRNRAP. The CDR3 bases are TGTGCTAGTGGTTTTCGATTGGCGGTTGGTTCCTATGGCTACACCTTC. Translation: CASGFRLAVGSYGYTF.

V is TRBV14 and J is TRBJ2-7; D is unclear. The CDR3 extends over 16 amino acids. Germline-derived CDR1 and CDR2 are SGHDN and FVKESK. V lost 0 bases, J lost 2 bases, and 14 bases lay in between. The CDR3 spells CASSQDFPVPTYEQYF. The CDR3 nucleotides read TGTGCCAGCAGCCAAGATTTCCCAGTTCCCACCTACGAGCAGTACTTC.

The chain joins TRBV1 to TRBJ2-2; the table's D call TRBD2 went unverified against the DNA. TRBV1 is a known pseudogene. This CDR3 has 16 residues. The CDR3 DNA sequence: TGCACCAGCAGCCACCGACGGGGGGTAAACACCGGGGAGCTGTTTTTT. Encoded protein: CTSSHRRGVNTGELFF.

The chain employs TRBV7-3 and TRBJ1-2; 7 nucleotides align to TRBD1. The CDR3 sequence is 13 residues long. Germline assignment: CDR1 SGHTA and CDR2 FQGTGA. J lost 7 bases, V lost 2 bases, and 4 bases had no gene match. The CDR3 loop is CASSLRQGSGYTF. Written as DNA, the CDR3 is TGTGCCAGCAGCTTACGACAGGGATCTGGCTACACCTTC.

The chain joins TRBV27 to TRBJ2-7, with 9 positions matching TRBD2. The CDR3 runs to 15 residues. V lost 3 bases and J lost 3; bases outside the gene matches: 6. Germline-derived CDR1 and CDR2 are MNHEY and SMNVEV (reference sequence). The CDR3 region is CASSFGAGGIYEQYF. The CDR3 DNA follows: TGTGCCAGCAGTTTCGGAGCGGGGGGTATCTACGAGCAGTACTTC.

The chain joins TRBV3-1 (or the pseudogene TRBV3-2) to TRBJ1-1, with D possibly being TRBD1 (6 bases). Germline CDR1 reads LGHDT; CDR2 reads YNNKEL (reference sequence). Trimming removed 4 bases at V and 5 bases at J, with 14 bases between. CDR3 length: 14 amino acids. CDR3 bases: TGTGCCAGCAGCCCCCGGACAGCCATAACTGAAGCTTTCTTT. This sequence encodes CASSPRTAITEAFF.

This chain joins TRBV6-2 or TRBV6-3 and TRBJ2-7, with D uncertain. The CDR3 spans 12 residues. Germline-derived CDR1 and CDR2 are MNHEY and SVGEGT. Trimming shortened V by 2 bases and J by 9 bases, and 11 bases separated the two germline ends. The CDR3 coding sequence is TGTGCCAGCAGTTACGATCCGGCAGGGCAGTACTTC. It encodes CASSYDPAGQYF.

The chain's CDR3 is CANSQGYQETQYF. In nucleotides, the CDR3 is TGTGCCAACTCCCAGGGTTACCAAGAGACCCAGTACTTC. The chain joins TRBV6-5 to TRBJ2-5; D is possibly TRBD1 (5 bases). The CDR3 spans 13 residues. Looked up from germline, CDR1 is MNHEY and CDR2 is SVGAGI. V shed 10 bases and J shed 0 bases, with 12 bases lying between them.

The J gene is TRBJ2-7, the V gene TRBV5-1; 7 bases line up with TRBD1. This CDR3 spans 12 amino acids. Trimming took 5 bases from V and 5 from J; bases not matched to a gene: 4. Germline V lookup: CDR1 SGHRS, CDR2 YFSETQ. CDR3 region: CASSSGGHEQYF. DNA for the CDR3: TGCGCCAGCAGTTCAGGGGGTCACGAGCAGTACTTC. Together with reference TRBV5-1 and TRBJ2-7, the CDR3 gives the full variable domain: KAGVTQTPRYLIKTRGQQVTLSCSPISGHRSVSWYQQTPGQGLQFLFEYFSETQRNKGNFPGRFSGRQFSNSRSEMNVSTLELGDSALYLCASSSGGHEQYFGPGTRLTVT.

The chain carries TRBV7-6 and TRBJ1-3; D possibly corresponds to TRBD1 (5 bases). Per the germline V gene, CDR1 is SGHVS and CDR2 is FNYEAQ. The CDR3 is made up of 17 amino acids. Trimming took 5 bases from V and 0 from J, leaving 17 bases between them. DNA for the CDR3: TGTGCCAGCAGCCCAACTATGACAGCCAGCTCTGGAAACACCATATATTTT. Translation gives CASSPTMTASSGNTIYF. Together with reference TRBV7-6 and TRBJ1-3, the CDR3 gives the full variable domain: GAGVSQSPRYKVTKRGQDVALRCDPISGHVSLYWYRQALGQGPEFLTYFNYEAQQDKSGLPNDRFSAERPEGSISTLTIQRTEQRDSAMYRCASSPTMTASSGNTIYFGEGSWLTVV.

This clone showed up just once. The CDR3 loop is CASSPGDSYTEAFF. CDR3 DNA: TGTGCCAGCAGCCCCGGGGACAGTTACACTGAAGCTTTCTTT. The gene calls are TRBV9 and TRBJ1-1; 7 positions match TRBD1. In germline, CDR1 is SGDLS, CDR2 YYNGEE. The junction had 6 bases not matched to a gene; V was cut back by 4 bases and J by 3 bases. CDR3 size: 14 residues. The complete variable domain, with remaining parts taken from reference TRBV9 and TRBJ1-1, reads DSGVTQTPKHLITATGQRVTLRCSPRSGDLSVYWYQQSLDQGLQFLIQYYNGEERAKGNILERFSAQQFPDLHSELNLSSLELGDSALYFCASSPGDSYTEAFFGQGTRLTVV.

The CDR3 reads CASSQWGGTGKFF. The CDR3 DNA reads TGCGCCAGCAGCCAATGGGGGGGGACAGGGAAGTTCTTC. The J gene is TRBJ2-1, the V gene TRBV4-3; the match to TRBD1 covers 9 bases. The germline CDR1 and CDR2 sequences are LGHNA and YSLEER. The CDR3 consists of 13 residues. Losses at the gene ends were 2 bases for V and 14 bases for J; bases not matched to a gene: 7.

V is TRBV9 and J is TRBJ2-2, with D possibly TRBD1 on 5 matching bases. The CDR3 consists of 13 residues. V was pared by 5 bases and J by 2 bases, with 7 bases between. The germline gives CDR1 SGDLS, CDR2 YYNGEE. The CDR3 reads CASSWGNTGELFF. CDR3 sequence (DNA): TGTGCCAGCAGTTGGGGCAACACCGGGGAGCTGTTTTTT.

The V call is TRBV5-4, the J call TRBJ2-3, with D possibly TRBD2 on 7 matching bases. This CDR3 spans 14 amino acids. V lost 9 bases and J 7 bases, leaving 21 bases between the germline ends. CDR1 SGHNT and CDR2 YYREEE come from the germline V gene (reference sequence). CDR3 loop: CATGKGGAGNTQYF. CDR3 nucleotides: TGTGCCACCGGCAAGGGGGGGGCCGGGAATACGCAGTATTTT.

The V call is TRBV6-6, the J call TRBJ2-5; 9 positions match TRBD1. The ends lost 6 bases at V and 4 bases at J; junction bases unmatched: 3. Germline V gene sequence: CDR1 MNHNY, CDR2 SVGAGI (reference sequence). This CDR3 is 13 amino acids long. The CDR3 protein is CASSYRGPETQYF. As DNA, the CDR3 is TGTGCCAGCAGCTACAGGGGGCCAGAGACCCAGTACTTC.

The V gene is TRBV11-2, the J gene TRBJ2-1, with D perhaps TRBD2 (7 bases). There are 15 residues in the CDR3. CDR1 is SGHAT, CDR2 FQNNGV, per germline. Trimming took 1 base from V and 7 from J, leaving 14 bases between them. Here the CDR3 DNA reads TGTGCCAGCAGCTTAGGAGGGGGGGCCGTGAATGAGCAGTTCTTC. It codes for CASSLGGGAVNEQFF.